This TCR beta chain was found in a study of blood T cell repertoires in COVID-19. Study in general: The study drew acute and convalescent COVID-19 samples from the United States, Italy and Spain.

V gave up 0 bases and J gave up 7 bases, with 12 bases separating them. The CDR3 has 14 amino acids. CDR1 LGHNA and CDR2 YSLEER come from the germline V gene. Using immunoSEQ multiplex PCR, the repertoire was profiled, and TCRdb retains in-frame clones only, with some absent. Of a few hundred thousand clones listed, about 80% were seen once; the top ten hold approximately 15%. Sequenced: peripheral blood. This clonotype originated in a person between 70 and 80 years old with COVID-19, enrolled during active disease. V usage is TRBV4-3 and J usage is TRBJ1-2; D is undetermined. CDR3 bases: TGCGCCAGCAGCCAAGATCTAGGTCTGAGTGGCTACACCTTC. Its protein is CASSQDLGLSGYTF.